This entry describes one TCR beta chain. This clonotype was counted between two and nine times. What this receptor recognizes is not known. No per-base quality is available; no much larger clone lies one base away. These data originate in a study of identical twins (dated by TCRdb to the mid-2010s). Background for the entire study: To test whether fetal clonotypes persist, this study deep-sequenced TCR alpha and beta repertoires from monozygotic twins, from unrelated adults of various ages, and from cord blood. To rule out contamination, the twin experiments were replicated at different times with different library preparation protocols.

Sequences SGHDT (CDR1) and YYEEEE (CDR2) are obtained from the germline V gene. From cysteine to phenylalanine, the CDR3 is 15 amino acids long. Left in the record is the CDR3 DNA by itself, 45 bases read in frame from the first base. Trimming takes 0 bases off V and 6 bases off J; junction bases not matched to a gene: 5. To prepare the library, 5' RACE was applied. TCRdb records Illumina HiSeq 2000 as the sequencer. Template switching added a universal primer binding site, and the final cDNA carried a unique molecular identifier that allowed TCR cDNA molecules to be counted accurately. Specific primers in the conserved constant-segment region were used to synthesize first-strand cDNA for TCR alpha and beta chains. Each cDNA library was double barcoded, with a SMART-Mk sample barcode plus Illumina barcodes, to control for contamination. Two successive PCR steps introduced TruSeq adapter sequences along with Illumina sample barcodes. The Illumina HiSeq platform was used with custom primers to sequence TCR alpha and beta cDNA libraries. The authors processed their data as follows. Unique molecular identifiers were extracted from raw reads with MiGEC, and CDR3 positions were determined with MiXCR. Recombination models were inferred per individual with the repgenHMM and IGoR tools using an EM algorithm. Shared clonotypes were analyzed with the tcR package in R, and sharing was normalized by the product of cloneset sizes. To study raw recombination free of thymic and clonal selection effects, out-of-frame nonproductive sequences were analyzed. Using fastp trimming at Q25 and MiXCR clonotype assembly, TCRdb reanalyzed the public sequencing data and kept in-frame beta chains. Every CDR3 protein is listed once, alongside the most common genes and DNA of its rows. V and J calls and clone size were set by TCRdb, not the authors. Across this sample there are about 890,000 distinct CDR3 sequences, with around an eighth seen only once. The ten top clones hold around 1.5% of the sample.

Every donor was a healthy Caucasian. The twin cohort comprised three pairs of female monozygotic twins, all aged about 18 to 29 years. Peripheral blood mononuclear cells were used as the source from which RNA for TCR libraries was isolated. Study-level results and caveats: Excess twin sharing in beta out-of-frame sequences was weaker because fewer shared sequences lowered the signal-to-noise ratio. Because the same donors could not be followed over many years, the conclusions relied on cross-sectional statistical analysis. Invariant T cells such as MAIT and iNKT could partly confound zero-insertion analyses, though diverse VJ usage argued against this for most clonotypes. Fewer insertions were carried by abundant cord blood beta clonotypes; a weaker similar trend was observed in young adult naive repertoires, while no such trend was observed in memory repertoires. In monozygotic twins, out-of-frame TCR alpha sharing was systematically underestimated by recombination models, although the models agreed with sharing between unrelated individuals. Compared with coincidental sharing between unrelated individuals, out-of-frame TCR alpha sequences shared between twins had an excess of sequences with low generation probability.

The data were also submitted as part of a second study, on yellow fever vaccine responses in identical twins. According to the second study: According to the authors, in identical twins the way T cells responded to vaccination appeared partly convergent and partly personalized. In the study, vaccine-responding T cell clones were precisely tracked in identical twins.

This sequence originates from a woman under 30 in good health. The sequenced material came from PBMCs. The V gene is TRBV5-6 and the J gene is TRBJ2-1, with 8 junctional bases fitting TRBD1. The DNA reads as follows: TGTGCCAGCAGCTTGGTGGGACAGGCGCTCAATGAGCAGTTCTTC. It translates to CASSLVGQALNEQFF.